This entry is about one T cell receptor (beta chain). This clone was recorded many times. There is no known antigen for this receptor. Base-call qualities are not available, and no considerably larger clone is one nucleotide away. Taken with the paper, the label for time point translates to: progressive disease on ibrutinib. For TCR beta library preparation, about 2 micrograms of genomic DNA were isolated from cryopreserved PBMCs. Longitudinal blood samples from CLL patients on ibrutinib monotherapy were analyzed using high-throughput TCR beta sequencing. The patients were enrolled in a single-center, open-label phase 2 trial of ibrutinib monotherapy. This sample was included in a study of cytotoxic CD8 clonotypes in ibrutinib-treated CLL (dated by TCRdb to the early 2020s). About the investigation overall: The cohort had 11 relapsed/refractory and more than 14 treatment-naive patients; fewer than 18 were IGHV unmutated. Partial responses were observed in approximately 24 patients and complete responses in 2; after a median follow-up of 68 months, remission was maintained in 14 patients and progression was observed in roughly twelve. Response samples were taken after a median of around 13 months on treatment, ranging from about 6 to 40 months. An average of approximately 260,000 productive templates and around 100,000 productive rearrangements was obtained per sample. Longitudinal samples were obtainable from about 30% of the roughly 86 participants in the trial. Cryopreserved peripheral blood mononuclear cells were collected at three points: before therapy, at response, and at either sustained remission or disease progression. Patients were still on ibrutinib when every remission and progressive disease sample was collected.

Paper-wide results and their limitations: Clonality rose at ibrutinib response, remained stable during sustained remission, and dropped back toward baseline at progression. Sampling times were not matched between patients in sustained remission and patients whose disease was progressing, and lymph node repertoires were not examined. Public clonotypes were found to be uncommon and were observed to contract or remain stable during treatment; the increase in clonality was shown to reflect expansion of private clonotypes at ibrutinib response. At baseline, clonality was higher than in age-matched healthy donors and showed a strong correlation with circulating CD8+ T-cell counts.

Counted from cysteine to phenylalanine, this CDR3 has 14 amino acids. This entry keeps only the CDR3 DNA: 42 bases, framed from base 1. V is pruned by 3 bases and J by 3 bases, leaving 4 bases of the junction without a gene match. The germline V gene sets CDR1 to SGHRS and CDR2 to YFSETQ. On a MiSeq, deep resolution sequencing aimed for a depth between 1 in 1 million and 1 in 200,000 T cells, with each clonotype covered roughly 10x on average. The immunoSEQ hsTCRB Kit was used to generate TCR beta libraries. The published analysis was carried out like this. ImmunoSEQ Data Assistant and ImmunoSEQ Analyzer were used for data analysis, and V, D and J genes were assigned according to IMGT definitions. Clonality, with values ranging from 0 to 1, was calculated as one minus the normalized Shannon entropy of productive rearrangement frequencies. Only overrepresented clonotypes making up at least 0.05% of the repertoire of each patient were included in the public clonotype analysis. About a dozen age-matched healthy donor repertoires from immuneACCESS served as clonality controls. Entries here come from immuneACCESS through TCRdb and include only in-frame sequences with V and J called. Some clones fail to appear in such tables; in the studies checked, an unresolved V gene covers under half of the shortfall, and the cause of the remainder is unknown. That table gives V, J and clone size, and the DNA gave D and trimming. The sample table shows 250,000 to 350,000 clones, and approximately 76% are seen once. The ten largest clones add up to approximately 5.1% of the sample.

The receptor's source is a human donor with chronic lymphocytic leukemia. In this chain, TRBV5-1 is recombined with TRBJ1-2; 8 of the junction bases match TRBD1. The source material was PBMCs, sampled at disease progression, from a patient treated with ibrutinib. In nucleotides, the sequence is TGCGCCAGCAGCTCAAACAGGGGGGACTATGGCTACACCTTC. Its product reads: CASSSNRGDYGYTF.